This is a list of T cell receptor beta chains from one sample in a study of post-analysis software for immune sequencing data. One entry per CDR3 protein results from TCRdb running MiXCR on the PCR reads. The table has fewer than 550,000 distinct CDR3 sequences, around a third seen once. The sequenced sample was blood. The receptor set was obtained from a girl under 18 with multiple sclerosis. The CDR3 runs from the conserved cysteine through the conserved F or W. A D gene is named only where the DNA matches it firmly. Clone size is stated in some rows and not others, as once, few, many or a class when expanded.

>TRBJ1-5|TRBD1|TRBV6-6|.
CASSYPGQGDQPQHF
TGTGCCAGCAGTTACCCGGGACAGGGGGATCAGCCCCAGCATTTT
>TRBJ1-1|.|TRBV5-4|few
CASSLERGTEAFF
TGTGCCAGCAGCTTGGAGAGGGGTACTGAAGCTTTCTTT
>TRBJ2-4|.|TRBV5-1|few
CASSTGQSKNIQYF
TGCGCCAGCAGCACCGGACAGTCCAAAAACATTCAGTACTTC
>TRBJ1-1|.|TRBV29-1|few
CSAGRSLNTEAFF
TGCAGCGCAGGGCGGTCCCTGAACACTGAAGCTTTCTTT
>TRBJ1-2|.|TRBV29-1|.
CSVEESLDGYTF
TGCAGCGTTGAAGAGTCCCTTGATGGCTACACCTTC
>TRBJ1-5|TRBD1|TRBV29-1|.
CSYLGTGGQPQHF
TGCAGTTATCTAGGGACAGGGGGTCAGCCCCAGCATTTT
>TRBJ2-1|TRBD1|TRBV15|.
CATSRDFNPGQANPHPNNNEQFF
TGTGCCACCAGCAGAGATTTTAACCCTGGACAGGCCAACCCACATCCGAATAACAATGAGCAGTTCTTC
>TRBJ2-1|.|TRBV24-1|.
CATSDWRSNEQFF
TGTGCCACCAGTGATTGGCGGAGCAATGAGCAGTTCTTC
>TRBJ2-7|.|TRBV20-1|.
CSARSRGQYEQYF
TGCAGTGCCCGCTCGAGGGGCCAGTACGAGCAGTACTTC
>TRBJ1-5|TRBD1|TRBV5-1|many
CASSLTGGDQPQHF
TGTGCCAGCAGCTTGACAGGGGGCGACCAGCCCCAGCATTTT
>TRBJ2-1|TRBD2|TRBV12-3/TRBV12-4|.
CASSLSGGETQFF
TGTGCCAGCAGTTTAAGCGGGGGGGAGACCCAGTTCTTC
>TRBJ1-1|.|TRBV6-5|.
CASSDPGTEAFF
TGTGCCAGCTCGGACCCAGGCACTGAAGCTTTCTTT
>TRBJ1-1|.|TRBV10-3|.
CASRGGASAEAFF
TGTGCCAGCCGCGGTGGGGCGTCGGCTGAAGCTTTCTTT
>TRBJ2-1|.|TRBV27|.
CASASYNEQFF
TGTGCCAGTGCGTCCTACAATGAGCAGTTCTTC
>TRBJ2-5|TRBD2|TRBV7-2|few
CASGVGAGNQETQYF
TGTGCCAGCGGCGTCGGAGCGGGGAACCAAGAGACCCAGTACTTC
>TRBJ2-5|.|TRBV5-1|few
CASLDAQETQYF
TGCGCCAGCCTCGATGCTCAGGAGACCCAGTACTTC
>TRBJ1-2|.|TRBV7-8|.
CASSLVTESYGYTF
TGTGCCAGCAGCTTAGTCACGGAATCCTATGGCTACACCTTC
>TRBJ1-1|.|TRBV5-5|.
CASSPGGVSTEAFF
TGTGCCAGCAGCCCCGGGGGGGTAAGCACTGAAGCTTTCTTT
>TRBJ2-4|.|TRBV20-1|few
CSARDRDSLAKNIQYF
TGCAGTGCTAGAGATCGGGATTCCCTAGCCAAAAACATTCAGTACTTC
>TRBJ2-5|TRBD1|TRBV6-1|.
CASSEGTGMATQYF
TGTGCCAGCAGTGAAGGGACAGGGATGGCGACCCAGTACTTC
>TRBJ1-2|.|TRBV5-1|.
CASSMVTGTYGYTF
TGCGCCAGCAGCATGGTTACCGGGACCTATGGCTACACCTTC
>TRBJ1-5|.|TRBV7-9|.
CASSFGTGLQPQHF
TGTGCCAGCAGCTTCGGCACAGGACTTCAGCCCCAGCATTTT
>TRBJ2-5|TRBD2|TRBV7-9|.
CASSLGAGGLEETQYF
TGTGCCAGCAGCTTAGGCGCGGGGGGGCTGGAAGAGACCCAGTACTTC
>TRBJ2-1|.|TRBV10-1|many
CASSDSGQSSYNEQFF
TGCGCCAGCAGTGACTCTGGACAGAGCTCCTACAATGAGCAGTTCTTC
>TRBJ1-1|TRBD1|TRBV5-1|.
CASSTLSQGGTEAFF
TGCGCCAGCAGCACCCTATCACAGGGGGGGACTGAAGCTTTCTTT
>TRBJ1-1|.|TRBV5-1|.
CASSRAELNTEAFF
TGCGCCAGCAGCCGGGCAGAGTTGAACACTGAAGCTTTCTTT